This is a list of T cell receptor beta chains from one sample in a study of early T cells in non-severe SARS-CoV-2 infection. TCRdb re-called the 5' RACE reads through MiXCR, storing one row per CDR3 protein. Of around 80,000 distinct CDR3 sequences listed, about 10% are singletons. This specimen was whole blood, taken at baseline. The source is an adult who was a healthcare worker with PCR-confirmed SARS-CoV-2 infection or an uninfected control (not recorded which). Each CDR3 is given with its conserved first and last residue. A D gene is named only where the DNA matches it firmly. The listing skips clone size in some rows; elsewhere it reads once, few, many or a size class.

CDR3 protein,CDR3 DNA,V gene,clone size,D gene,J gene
CASSNGRVVETQYF,TGTGCCAGCAGCAATGGGAGGGTAGTAGAGACCCAGTACTTC,TRBV7-6,NA,TRBD2,TRBJ2-5
CASSIRGSPLNEQFF,TGTGCCAGTAGTATACGCGGGAGCCCCCTCAATGAGCAGTTCTTC,TRBV19,few,TRBD2,TRBJ2-1
CASSLGGLAAYNEQFF,TGTGCCAGCAGCTTAGGGGGACTAGCGGCTTACAATGAGCAGTTCTTC,TRBV7-2,few,TRBD2,TRBJ2-1
CASSIGQGPQETQYF,TGTGCCAGTAGTATAGGACAGGGACCTCAAGAGACCCAGTACTTC,TRBV19,NA,TRBD1,TRBJ2-5
CASSYTGGGGTEAFF,TGTGCCAGCAGCTATACAGGGGGCGGGGGCACTGAAGCTTTCTTT,TRBV11-2,NA,TRBD1,TRBJ1-1
CASSMDRVKSVTQYF,TGTGCCAGCAGTATGGACAGGGTCAAGTCGGTTACGCAGTATTTT,TRBV2,NA,TRBD1,TRBJ2-3
CASSVPAETQYF,TGTGCCAGCAGTGTTCCGGCCGAGACCCAGTACTTC,TRBV6-1,few,NA,TRBJ2-5
CASSQESLAGLTDTQYF,TGTGCCAGCAGCCAAGAATCCCTAGCGGGACTCACAGATACGCAGTATTTT,TRBV14,NA,TRBD2,TRBJ2-3
CSAPLDVNTIYF,TGCAGTGCTCCTCTAGATGTCAACACCATATATTTT,TRBV20-1,few,NA,TRBJ1-3
CASTYNGGTGELFF,TGTGCCAGCACCTACAATGGGGGAACCGGGGAGCTGTTTTTT,TRBV7-6,NA,NA,TRBJ2-2
CASSRLGTVHGNGYTF,TGTGCCAGCAGTCGGCTTGGGACAGTACATGGCAATGGCTACACCTTC,TRBV28,many,TRBD1,TRBJ1-2
CASSLSLGGEKLFF,TGTGCCAGCAGTTTAAGCCTAGGAGGAGAAAAACTGTTTTTT,TRBV12-3/TRBV12-4,NA,NA,TRBJ1-4
CASRAPRGNSYNEQFF,TGTGCCAGCAGAGCCCCTCGGGGGAACTCCTACAATGAGCAGTTCTTC,TRBV28,NA,NA,TRBJ2-1
CAGKRSLVGELFF,TGTGCCGGCAAGAGGAGTCTGGTTGGGGAGCTGTTTTTT,TRBV6-1,few,NA,TRBJ2-2
CSGRTSVNTDTQYF,TGCAGCGGGAGGACTAGCGTGAACACAGATACGCAGTATTTT,TRBV29-1,NA,TRBD2,TRBJ2-3
CASSQDRARGAFF,TGCGCCAGCAGCCAGGACAGGGCCCGGGGAGCTTTCTTT,TRBV4-1,few,TRBD1,TRBJ1-1
CASSFRQGKMNEQFF,TGTGCCAGCAGTTTCCGACAGGGTAAGATGAATGAGCAGTTCTTC,TRBV12-3/TRBV12-4,NA,TRBD1,TRBJ2-1
CASSFPERESYEQYF,TGTGCCAGCAGCTTCCCTGAGCGGGAGTCCTACGAGCAGTACTTC,TRBV7-9,many,TRBD2,TRBJ2-7
CASTLGLAGYTDTQYF,TGTGCCAGCACCCTGGGACTAGCGGGATACACAGATACGCAGTATTTT,TRBV2,few,TRBD2,TRBJ2-3
CASSPPRGEQSVYNEQFF,TGTGCCAGCTCACCACCACGGGGGGAACAGAGTGTCTACAATGAGCAGTTCTTC,TRBV18,many,TRBD2,TRBJ2-1